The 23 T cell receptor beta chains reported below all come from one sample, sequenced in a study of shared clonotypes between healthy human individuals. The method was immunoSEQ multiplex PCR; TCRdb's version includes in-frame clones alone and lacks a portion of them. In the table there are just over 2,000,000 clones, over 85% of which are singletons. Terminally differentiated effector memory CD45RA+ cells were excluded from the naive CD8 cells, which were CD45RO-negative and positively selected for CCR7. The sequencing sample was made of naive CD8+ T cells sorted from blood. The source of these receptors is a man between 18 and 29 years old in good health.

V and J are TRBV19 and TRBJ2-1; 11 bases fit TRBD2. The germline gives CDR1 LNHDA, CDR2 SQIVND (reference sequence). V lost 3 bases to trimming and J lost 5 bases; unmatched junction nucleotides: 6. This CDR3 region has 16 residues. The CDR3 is CASSIFGLAGDNEQFF. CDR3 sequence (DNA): TGTGCCAGTAGTATTTTTGGACTAGCGGGCGACAATGAGCAGTTCTTC.

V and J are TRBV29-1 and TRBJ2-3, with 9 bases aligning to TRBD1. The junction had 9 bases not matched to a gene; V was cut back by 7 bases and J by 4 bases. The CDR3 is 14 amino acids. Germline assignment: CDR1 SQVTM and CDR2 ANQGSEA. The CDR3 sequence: CSAGRGQGPDTQYF. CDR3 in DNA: TGCAGCGCCGGGCGGGGACAGGGACCAGATACGCAGTATTTT.

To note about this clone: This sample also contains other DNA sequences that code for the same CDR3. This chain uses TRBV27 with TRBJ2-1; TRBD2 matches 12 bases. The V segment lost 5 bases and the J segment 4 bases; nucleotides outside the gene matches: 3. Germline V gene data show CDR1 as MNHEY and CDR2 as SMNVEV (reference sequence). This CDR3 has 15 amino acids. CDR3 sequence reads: CASSPGLAGYNEQFF. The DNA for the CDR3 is TGTGCCAGCAGTCCTGGACTAGCGGGGTACAATGAGCAGTTCTTC.

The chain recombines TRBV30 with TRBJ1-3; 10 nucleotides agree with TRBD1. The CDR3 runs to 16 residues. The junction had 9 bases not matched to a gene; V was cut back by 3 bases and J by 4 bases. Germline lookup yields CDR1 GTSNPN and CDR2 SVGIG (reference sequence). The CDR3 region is CAWSGGQGFLGNTIYF. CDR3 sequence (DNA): TGTGCCTGGAGCGGGGGACAGGGGTTCTTGGGAAACACCATATATTTT.

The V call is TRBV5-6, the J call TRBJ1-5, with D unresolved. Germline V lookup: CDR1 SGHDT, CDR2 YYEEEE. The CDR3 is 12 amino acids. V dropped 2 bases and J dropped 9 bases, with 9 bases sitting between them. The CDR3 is CASSFGGMPQHF. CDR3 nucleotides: TGTGCCAGCAGCTTTGGAGGGATGCCCCAGCATTTT.

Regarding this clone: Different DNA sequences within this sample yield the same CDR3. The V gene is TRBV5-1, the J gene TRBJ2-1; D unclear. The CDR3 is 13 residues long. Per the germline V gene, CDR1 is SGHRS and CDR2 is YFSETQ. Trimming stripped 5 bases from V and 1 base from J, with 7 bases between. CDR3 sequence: CASSSGSYNEQFF. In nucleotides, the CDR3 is TGCGCCAGCAGTTCCGGGTCCTACAATGAGCAGTTCTTC.

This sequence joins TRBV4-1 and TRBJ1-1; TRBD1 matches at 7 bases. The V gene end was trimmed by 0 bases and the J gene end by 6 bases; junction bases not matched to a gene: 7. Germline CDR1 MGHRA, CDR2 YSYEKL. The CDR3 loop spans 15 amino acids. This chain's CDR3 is CASSQEKAGGAEAFF. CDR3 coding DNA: TGCGCCAGCAGCCAAGAAAAAGCAGGGGGGGCTGAAGCTTTCTTT.

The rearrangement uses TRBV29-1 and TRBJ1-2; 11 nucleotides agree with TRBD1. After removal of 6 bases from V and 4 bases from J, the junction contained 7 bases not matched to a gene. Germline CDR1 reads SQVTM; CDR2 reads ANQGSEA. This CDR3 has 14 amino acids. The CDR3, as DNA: TGCAGCGTGCCTGGACAGGGGGCTTTCTATGGCTACACCTTC. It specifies CSVPGQGAFYGYTF. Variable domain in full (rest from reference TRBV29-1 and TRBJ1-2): SAVISQKPSRDICQRGTSLTIQCQVDSQVTMMFWYRQQPGQSLTLIATANQGSEATYESGFVIDKFPISRPNLTFSTLTVSNMSPEDSSIYLCSVPGQGAFYGYTFGSGTRLTVV.

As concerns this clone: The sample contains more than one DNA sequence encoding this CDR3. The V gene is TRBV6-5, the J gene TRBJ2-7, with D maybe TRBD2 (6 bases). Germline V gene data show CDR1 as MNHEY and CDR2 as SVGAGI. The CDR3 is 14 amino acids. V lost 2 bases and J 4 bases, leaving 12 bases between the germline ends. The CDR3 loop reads CASSYSSGGYEQYF. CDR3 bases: TGTGCCAGCAGTTACAGTTCCGGAGGGTACGAGCAGTACTTC.

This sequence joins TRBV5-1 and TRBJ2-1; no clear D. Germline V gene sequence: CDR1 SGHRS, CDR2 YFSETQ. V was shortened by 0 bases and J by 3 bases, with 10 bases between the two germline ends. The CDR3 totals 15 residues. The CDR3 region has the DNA TGCGCCAGCAGCTTGGCCATGGGCAGCTACAATGAGCAGTTCTTC. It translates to CASSLAMGSYNEQFF. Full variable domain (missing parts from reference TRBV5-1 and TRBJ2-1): KAGVTQTPRYLIKTRGQQVTLSCSPISGHRSVSWYQQTPGQGLQFLFEYFSETQRNKGNFPGRFSGRQFSNSRSEMNVSTLELGDSALYLCASSLAMGSYNEQFFGPGTRLTVL.

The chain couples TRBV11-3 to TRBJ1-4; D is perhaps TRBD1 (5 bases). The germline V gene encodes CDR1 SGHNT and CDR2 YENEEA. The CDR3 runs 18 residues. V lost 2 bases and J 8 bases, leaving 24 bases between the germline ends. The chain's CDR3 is CASSLPVLSTGCDEKLFF. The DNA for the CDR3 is TGTGCCAGCAGCTTACCCGTCTTGTCCACAGGTTGTGACGAAAAACTGTTTTTT.

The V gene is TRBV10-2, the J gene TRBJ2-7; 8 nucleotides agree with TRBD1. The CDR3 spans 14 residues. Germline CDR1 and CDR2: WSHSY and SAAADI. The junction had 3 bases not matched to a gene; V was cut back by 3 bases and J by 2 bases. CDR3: CASSDPGGTYEQYF. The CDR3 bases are TGCGCCAGCAGTGACCCAGGGGGCACCTACGAGCAGTACTTC.

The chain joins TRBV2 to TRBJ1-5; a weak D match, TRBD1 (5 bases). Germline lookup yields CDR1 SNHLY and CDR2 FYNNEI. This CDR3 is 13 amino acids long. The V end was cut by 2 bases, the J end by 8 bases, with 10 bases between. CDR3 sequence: CASSETGGEPQHF. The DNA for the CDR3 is TGTGCCAGCAGTGAAACGGGGGGGGAGCCCCAGCATTTT.

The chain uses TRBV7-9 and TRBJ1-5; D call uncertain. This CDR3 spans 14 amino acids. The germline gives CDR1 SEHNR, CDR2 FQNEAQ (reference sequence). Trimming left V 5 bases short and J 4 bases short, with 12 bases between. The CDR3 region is CASSQDGGNQPQHF. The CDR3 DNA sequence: TGTGCCAGCAGCCAAGACGGAGGTAATCAGCCCCAGCATTTT.

Written as DNA, the CDR3 is TGCGCCAGCAGCCAATCTCTAAACTACGAGCAGTACTTC. Its translation is CASSQSLNYEQYF. J is TRBJ2-7 and V is TRBV4-1; the D is unclear. The CDR3 has 13 residues. Germline V gene data show CDR1 as MGHRA and CDR2 as YSYEKL. V was shortened by 2 bases and J by 3 bases, with 8 bases between the two germline ends.

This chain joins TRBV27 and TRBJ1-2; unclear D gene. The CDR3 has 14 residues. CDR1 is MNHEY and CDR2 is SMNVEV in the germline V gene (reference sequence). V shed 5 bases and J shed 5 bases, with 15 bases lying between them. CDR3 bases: TGTGCCAGCAGTCCCAATTTGCCCCAATATGGCTACACCTTC. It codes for CASSPNLPQYGYTF.

CDR3 loop: CASVKRASSYNEQFF. The CDR3, as DNA: TGTGCCAGCGTGAAGAGGGCAAGCTCCTACAATGAGCAGTTCTTC. The chain links TRBV6-1 to TRBJ2-1; tentative D call: TRBD2 (5 bases). Germline values: CDR1 MNHNS, CDR2 SASEGT. The V gene lost 8 bases and the J gene lost 0 bases, with 14 bases spanning the gap. The CDR3 runs to 15 residues.

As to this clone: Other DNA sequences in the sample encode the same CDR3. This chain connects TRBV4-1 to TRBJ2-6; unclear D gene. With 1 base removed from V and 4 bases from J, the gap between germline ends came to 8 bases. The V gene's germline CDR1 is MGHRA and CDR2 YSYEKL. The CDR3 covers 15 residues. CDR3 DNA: TGCGCCAGCAGCCAAGTAGGTTCCGGGGCCAACGTCCTGACTTTC. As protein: CASSQVGSGANVLTF.

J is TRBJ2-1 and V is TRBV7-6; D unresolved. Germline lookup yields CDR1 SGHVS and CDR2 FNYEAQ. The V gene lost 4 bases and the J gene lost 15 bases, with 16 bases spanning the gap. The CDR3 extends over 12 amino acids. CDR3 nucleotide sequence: TGTGCCAGCAGCTCCACCGACCAGCGCAGGTTCTTC. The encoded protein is CASSSTDQRRFF. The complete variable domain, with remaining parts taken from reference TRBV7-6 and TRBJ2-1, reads GAGVSQSPRYKVTKRGQDVALRCDPISGHVSLYWYRQALGQGPEFLTYFNYEAQQDKSGLPNDRFSAERPEGSISTLTIQRTEQRDSAMYRCASSSTDQRRFFGPGTRLTVL.

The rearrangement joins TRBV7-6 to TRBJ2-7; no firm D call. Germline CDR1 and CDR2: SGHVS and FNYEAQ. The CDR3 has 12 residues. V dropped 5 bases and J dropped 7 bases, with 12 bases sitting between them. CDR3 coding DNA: TGTGCCAGCAGCCCCCACCCCGTTGAGCAGTACTTC. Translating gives CASSPHPVEQYF.

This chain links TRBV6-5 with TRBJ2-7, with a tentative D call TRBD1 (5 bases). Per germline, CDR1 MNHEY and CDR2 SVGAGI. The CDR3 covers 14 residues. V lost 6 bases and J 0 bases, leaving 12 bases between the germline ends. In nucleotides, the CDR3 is TGTGCCAGCAGCTCCGGACATAGCTCCTACGAGCAGTACTTC. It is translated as CASSSGHSSYEQYF.

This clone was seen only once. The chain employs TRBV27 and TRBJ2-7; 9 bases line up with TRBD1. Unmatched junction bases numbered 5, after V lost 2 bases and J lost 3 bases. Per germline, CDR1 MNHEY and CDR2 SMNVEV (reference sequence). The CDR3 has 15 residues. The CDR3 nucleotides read TGTGCCAGCAGTTTACAGGGACAGGGCTTCTACGAGCAGTACTTC. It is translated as CASSLQGQGFYEQYF.

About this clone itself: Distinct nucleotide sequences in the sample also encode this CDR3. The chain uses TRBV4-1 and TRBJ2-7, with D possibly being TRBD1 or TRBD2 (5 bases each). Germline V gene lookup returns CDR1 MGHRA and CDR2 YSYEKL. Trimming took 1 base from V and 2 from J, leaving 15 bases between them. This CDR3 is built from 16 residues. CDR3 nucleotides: TGCGCCAGCAGCCAAGTACCCGGGGCGGGCACCTACGAGCAGTACTTC. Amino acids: CASSQVPGAGTYEQYF.